This T cell receptor (beta chain) was profiled in a study of blood T cells in healthy people across ages. Germline V CDR1 and CDR2: SGHDT, YYEEEE. CDR3 length equals 13 residues. The ends were cut back, 3 bases at V and 13 bases at J, with 17 bases in the middle. The authors ran a second PCR of roughly 6 to 12 cycles using a sample-barcoded 5' primer and a J-beta primer mix. A 12-random-nucleotide template-switch adaptor tagged each cDNA molecule. TCRdb re-derived calls from the 5' RACE reads in MiXCR, one entry per CDR3 protein. This table holds around 790,000 distinct CDR3 sequences, around 42% found once. Per-sample PBMC isolation yielded at least 6.5 million cells. Points on this clonotype: A much larger clonotype is one base distant, so this may be a read error.

The TCR originated in a man in his sixties in good health. Specimen: blood. The gene calls are TRBV5-6 and TRBJ2-1; tentatively, D is TRBD2 (5 bases). CDR3 DNA: TGTGCCAGCAGCTCCTTAGCTGGGGAGACCCAGTTCTTC. Translated, it gives CASSSLAGETQFF.